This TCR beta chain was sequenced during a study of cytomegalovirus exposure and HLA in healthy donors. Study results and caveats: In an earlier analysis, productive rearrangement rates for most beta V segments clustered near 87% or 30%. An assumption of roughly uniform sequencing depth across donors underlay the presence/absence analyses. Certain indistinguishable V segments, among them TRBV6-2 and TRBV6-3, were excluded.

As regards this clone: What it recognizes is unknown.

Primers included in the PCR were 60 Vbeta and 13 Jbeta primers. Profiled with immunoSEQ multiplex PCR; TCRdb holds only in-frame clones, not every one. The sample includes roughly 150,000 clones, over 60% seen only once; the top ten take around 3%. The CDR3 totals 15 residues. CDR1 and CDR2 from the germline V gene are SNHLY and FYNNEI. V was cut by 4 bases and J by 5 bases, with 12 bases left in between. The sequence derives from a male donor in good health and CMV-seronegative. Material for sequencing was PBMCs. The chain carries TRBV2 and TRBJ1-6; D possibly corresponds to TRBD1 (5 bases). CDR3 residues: CASSGGGSDNSPLHF. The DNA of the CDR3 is TGTGCCAGCAGTGGGGGGGGTTCGGATAATTCACCCCTCCACTTT.